The 27 T cell receptor beta chains listed next were all sequenced from one sample in a study of early T cells in non-severe SARS-CoV-2 infection. TCRdb reanalysed the 5' RACE reads using MiXCR and keeps one entry per CDR3 protein. The table records tens of thousands of distinct CDR3 sequences, around 7% of them present only once. The sample was whole blood. The receptors stem from an adult who was a healthcare worker with PCR-confirmed SARS-CoV-2 infection or an uninfected control (not recorded which).

The V call is TRBV12-3 or TRBV12-4, the J call TRBJ2-7; no firm D call. The V gene lost 6 bases and the J gene lost 1 base, with 16 bases spanning the gap. This CDR3 has 15 residues. The CDR3 region has the DNA TGTGCCAGCAGCCAACAAGTCCGGCCTTCCTACGAGCAGTACTTC. It codes for CASSQQVRPSYEQYF.

This clonotype was counted ten times or more. The chain combines TRBV20-1 with TRBJ1-5; a weak D match, TRBD1 (6 bases). The germline V gene encodes CDR1 DFQATT and CDR2 SNEGSKA (reference sequence). Trimming took 6 bases from V and 6 from J, leaving 21 bases between them. The CDR3 consists of 15 residues. DNA of the CDR3: TGCAGTGCCCCACTGACAGGAGGATATGGTCAGCCCCAGCATTTT. Translation gives CSAPLTGGYGQPQHF.

This clonotype was counted a few times. The rearrangement links TRBV12-3 or TRBV12-4 to TRBJ2-7, with D hard to call. With 8 bases removed from V and 1 base from J, the gap between germline ends came to 12 bases. This CDR3 contains 13 residues. The CDR3 region is CASAILGSYEQYF. DNA of the CDR3: TGTGCCAGCGCCATTCTAGGATCCTACGAGCAGTACTTC.

The chain has TRBV29-1 and TRBJ2-7, with 9 bases that match TRBD2. The CDR3 length is 18 residues. The V segment lost 3 bases and the J segment 2 bases; nucleotides outside the gene matches: 17. Germline CDR1 SQVTM, CDR2 ANQGSEA. CDR3 nucleotides: TGCAGCGTTGACTCACAGGCGTCCACTAGCGGGCCCCCCTACGAGCAGTACTTC. Its protein is CSVDSQASTSGPPYEQYF.

This clonotype was picked up many times. V usage is TRBV7-9 and J usage is TRBJ1-2; D call uncertain. V lost 8 bases and J 8 bases, leaving 3 bases between the germline ends. CDR1 is SEHNR and CDR2 is FQNEAQ in the germline V gene (reference sequence). CDR3 size: 8 residues. CDR3 residues: CASEGYTF. The CDR3 region has the DNA TGTGCCAGCGAAGGCTACACCTTC.

This clonotype was observed at least ten times. The chain combines TRBV2 with TRBJ2-7, with 9 bases aligning to TRBD1. Looked up from germline, CDR1 is SNHLY and CDR2 is FYNNEI. With V trimmed by 6 bases and J by 3 bases, 6 bases remained unmatched. The CDR3 contains 14 residues. The CDR3 spells CASSPDRGNYEQYF. The CDR3 DNA follows: TGTGCCAGCAGCCCAGACAGGGGGAACTACGAGCAGTACTTC.

Ten or more counts support this clonotype. The chain recombines TRBV20-1 with TRBJ1-1, with D perhaps TRBD1 (6 bases). The germline gives CDR1 DFQATT, CDR2 SNEGSKA (reference sequence). The CDR3 consists of 12 residues. Deletions cut 6 bases from V and 7 bases from J, with 15 bases between. CDR3 loop: CSARGRHDEAFF. DNA for the CDR3: TGCAGTGCACGGGGGCGCCATGATGAAGCTTTCTTT.

This clonotype has ten or more counts. The chain carries TRBV6-6 and TRBJ2-1, with TRBD2 matching over 11 bases. CDR3 length: 16 amino acids. From germline, CDR1 is MNHNY and CDR2 SVGAGI (reference sequence). V shed 5 bases, J shed 6 bases, and the junction held 9 bases outside the gene matches. CDR3 loop: CASSLRWLAGGNEQFF. Here the CDR3 DNA reads TGTGCCAGCAGTCTTCGTTGGCTAGCGGGAGGCAATGAGCAGTTCTTC.

This chain links TRBV6-1 with TRBJ2-2; 10 nucleotides align to TRBD2. The CDR3 totals 15 residues. Looked up from germline, CDR1 is MNHNS and CDR2 is SASEGT. V lost 6 bases to trimming and J lost 3 bases; unmatched junction nucleotides: 4. Here the CDR3 DNA reads TGTGCCAGCAGCCCACTAGCGGGGTACACCGGGGAGCTGTTTTTT. It encodes CASSPLAGYTGELFF.

This clonotype was seen at least ten times. The chain employs TRBV28 and TRBJ2-7; 7 positions agree with TRBD1. Germline loops: CDR1 MDHEN, CDR2 SYDVKM. The ends lost 3 bases at V and 2 bases at J; junction bases unmatched: 7. The CDR3 is 15 residues long. This chain's CDR3 is CASSFPRQGPYEQYF. CDR3 DNA sequence: TGTGCCAGCAGTTTCCCTCGACAGGGACCCTACGAGCAGTACTTC.

This clonotype was picked up many times. The CDR3 sequence is CASSLADFEQYF. Here the CDR3 DNA reads TGTGCCAGCAGCTTAGCCGACTTCGAGCAGTACTTC. The gene calls are TRBV11-2 and TRBJ2-7; no firm D call. Germline CDR1 SGHAT, CDR2 FQNNGV. The CDR3 has 12 residues. V was shortened by 1 base and J by 6 bases, with 7 bases between the two germline ends.

CDR3 sequence reads: CSARGEGETQYF. The DNA for the CDR3 is TGCAGCGCCCGAGGGGAGGGGGAGACCCAGTACTTC. J is TRBJ2-5 and V is TRBV29-1; 7 bases are shared with TRBD2. The CDR3 loop spans 12 amino acids. V lost 7 bases to trimming and J lost 5 bases; unmatched junction nucleotides: 7. Germline lookup yields CDR1 SQVTM and CDR2 ANQGSEA.

The sample holds a few counts of this clonotype. The gene calls are TRBV9 and TRBJ2-5; 12 bases match TRBD2. J lost 6 bases, V lost 4 bases, and 4 bases had no gene match. The V gene's germline CDR1 is SGDLS and CDR2 YYNGEE. The CDR3 sequence is 14 residues long. The CDR3 here is CASSRTSGVQTQYF. DNA for the CDR3: TGTGCCAGCAGCCGGACTAGCGGGGTACAGACCCAGTACTTC. The complete variable domain, with remaining parts taken from reference TRBV9 and TRBJ2-5, reads DSGVTQTPKHLITATGQRVTLRCSPRSGDLSVYWYQQSLDQGLQFLIQYYNGEERAKGNILERFSAQQFPDLHSELNLSSLELGDSALYFCASSRTSGVQTQYFGPGTRLLVL.

This clonotype showed up just a few times. The chain uses TRBV18 and TRBJ2-5; D may match TRBD1 or TRBD2 (6 bases each). Germline CDR1 is KGHSH and CDR2 is LQKENI. The CDR3 length is 15 residues. V lost 5 bases and J 1 base, leaving 14 bases between the germline ends. The DNA of the CDR3 is TGTGCCAGCTCAGCATTGCGGGACACCCAAGAGACCCAGTACTTC. As protein: CASSALRDTQETQYF.

This clonotype was counted at least ten times. The V and J genes are TRBV12-3 or TRBV12-4 and TRBJ2-1; TRBD1 agrees at 10 bases. The CDR3 sequence is 15 residues long. J was trimmed by 7 bases and V by 6 bases; bases with no gene match: 9. The CDR3 spells CASRPDRGRPNEQFF. The DNA for the CDR3 is TGTGCCAGCAGGCCTGACAGGGGGCGACCGAATGAGCAGTTCTTC.

The rearrangement joins TRBV2 to TRBJ1-5; 10 nucleotides align to TRBD1. CDR3 length: 15 residues. The V gene end was trimmed by 5 bases and the J gene end by 3 bases; junction bases not matched to a gene: 4. In germline, CDR1 is SNHLY, CDR2 FYNNEI. The CDR3: CASSPGTGDNQPQHF. The CDR3, as DNA: TGTGCCAGCAGTCCCGGGACAGGGGACAATCAGCCCCAGCATTTT.

This clonotype occurred many times. The gene calls are TRBV5-5 and TRBJ1-5; TRBD1 aligns across 8 bases. Trimming removed 4 bases from V and 7 bases from J; junction bases left unmatched: 10. This CDR3 has 15 amino acids. Germline V gene lookup returns CDR1 SGHKS and CDR2 YYEKEE (reference sequence). CDR3 DNA: TGTGCCAGCAGCAAGGGACAGGACTTGAACCAGCCCCAGCATTTT. This sequence encodes CASSKGQDLNQPQHF.

Many counts were recorded for this clonotype. The chain employs TRBV12-3 or TRBV12-4 and TRBJ1-1, with 8 bases matching TRBD1. The V gene end was trimmed by 5 bases and the J gene end by 8 bases; junction bases not matched to a gene: 4. This CDR3 is 12 amino acids long. The CDR3 DNA reads TGTGCCAGCAGTGGGGCAGGGGGCGAAGCTTTCTTT. Translation: CASSGAGGEAFF.

This chain links TRBV3-1 with TRBJ2-7; 8 bases are shared with TRBD1. V shed 2 bases, J shed 5 bases, and the junction held 5 bases outside the gene matches. The CDR3 contains 14 residues. From germline, CDR1 is LGHDT and CDR2 YNNKEL (reference sequence). CDR3 nucleotide sequence: TGTGCCAGCAGCCAACAGGGGGCGGAGGACGAGCAGTACTTC. Residues: CASSQQGAEDEQYF.

This clonotype was recorded many times. This chain connects TRBV7-3 to TRBJ2-1; no definite D call. V lost 3 bases and J lost 4, with 13 bases in between. There are 15 residues in the CDR3. CDR1 and CDR2 (germline): SGHTA, FQGTGA. The CDR3 is CASSFTTGPYNEQFF. The DNA of the CDR3 is TGTGCCAGCAGCTTTACTACCGGGCCATACAATGAGCAGTTCTTC.

This clonotype has ten or more counts. V and J are TRBV7-9 and TRBJ1-4, with unresolved D. There are 15 residues in the CDR3. Trimming left V 1 base short and J 4 bases short, with 10 bases between. CDR1 and CDR2 (germline): SEHNR, FQNEAQ (reference sequence). CDR3 amino acids: CASSLVGGNNEKLFF. CDR3 nucleotide sequence: TGTGCCAGCAGCTTAGTCGGAGGGAATAATGAAAAACTGTTTTTT.

This clonotype was seen ten or more times. The chain links TRBV18 to TRBJ1-5; the D is unclear. Trimming left V 2 bases short and J 4 bases short, with 3 bases between. The germline gives CDR1 KGHSH, CDR2 LQKENI. The CDR3 has 12 residues. CDR3: CASSPGNQPQHF. Written as DNA, the CDR3 is TGTGCCAGCTCACCAGGGAATCAGCCCCAGCATTTT.

In its sample, this clonotype was seen many times. This chain connects TRBV28 to TRBJ2-3; TRBD2 might be the D (6 bases). Between the trimmed V and J ends, which lost 5 bases and 2 bases, there was a span of 17 bases. CDR1 MDHEN and CDR2 SYDVKM come from the germline V gene. The CDR3 covers 16 residues. The CDR3, as DNA: TGTGCCAGCAGTCCTCTTACTAGCAGCCTCACAGATACGCAGTATTTT. It specifies CASSPLTSSLTDTQYF.

On this clonotype itself: A much larger clone differs by one base, so this may be a read error. CDR3 loop: CAISQIDGQSYEQYF. The CDR3 DNA follows: TGTGCCATCAGTCAAATCGACGGACAGTCCTACGAGCAGTACTTC. This rearrangement joins TRBV10-3 to TRBJ2-7; D may be TRBD1 (6 bases). CDR3 length: 15 amino acids. CDR1 and CDR2 from the germline V gene are ENHRY and SYGVKD. Trimming left V 5 bases short and J 1 base short, with 15 bases between.

The V and J genes are TRBV7-9 and TRBJ2-2, with D unresolved. The CDR3 totals 14 residues. The germline V and J ends were trimmed by 10 bases and 0 bases, with 12 bases remaining between them. Germline V gene data show CDR1 as SEHNR and CDR2 as FQNEAQ (reference sequence). DNA for the CDR3: TGTGCCATCACGGAGTCGGCGAACACCGGGGAGCTGTTTTTT. The encoded protein is CAITESANTGELFF.

This clonotype was detected many times. V and J are TRBV20-1 and TRBJ2-3; TRBD1 is a possible D gene (5 bases). The CDR3 is 11 residues long. V was clipped by 6 bases and J by 9 bases, with 13 bases between them. The germline gives CDR1 DFQATT, CDR2 SNEGSKA (reference sequence). CDR3 sequence: CSAREGPTQYF. The CDR3 coding sequence is TGCAGTGCCAGGGAAGGACCCACGCAGTATTTT.

This clonotype came up many times. The V and J genes are TRBV12-3 or TRBV12-4 and TRBJ1-5; 7 bases fit TRBD1. Trimming cost V 1 base and J 2 bases; bases outside gene matches: 2. The length of the CDR3 is 15 residues. The CDR3 DNA is TGTGCCAGCAGTTTAGGGGGGACAGGCAATCAGCCCCAGCATTTT. This gives the protein CASSLGGTGNQPQHF.